This record concerns one T cell receptor beta chain sequence. This CDR3 is built from 13 residues. Trimming removed 3 bases at V and 4 bases at J, with 10 bases between. Germline V lookup: CDR1 SGDLS, CDR2 YYNGEE. This record belongs to a study of blood T cell repertoires in COVID-19. Overall study: Donors in the United States, Italy and Spain gave samples during acute or convalescent COVID-19. PBMCs, B-cell-depleted T cells, or T cells were the source of the cDNA or gDNA that made up the material.

Study processing details: Reference gene primers were amplified, and this amplification served to estimate nucleated cell counts. The assay was immunoSEQ multiplex PCR, and TCRdb's table has in-frame clones only and misses some. V and J calls and clone size are given by that table; D and trimming were obtained from the DNA. Counted here are about 180,000 clones, under 90% occurring once; the ten biggest clones make up roughly 7.1%. The clonotype comes from a human donor in a cohort sampled during active COVID-19. The chain links TRBV9 to TRBJ1-1; D perhaps matches TRBD1 (6 bases). The sample was peripheral blood. The CDR3 DNA is TGTGCCAGCAGCGCCGTACAGGGCACTGAAGCTTTCTTT. Its translation: CASSAVQGTEAFF.